Detailed here is one T cell receptor (beta chain). The target antigen is unknown. The data were taken from a study of cytomegalovirus exposure and HLA in healthy donors. Whole-study context: Inside one of the first data releases sat about 85 million unique TCRs taken from HLA-typed donors.

V lost 0 bases and J 6 bases, leaving 14 bases between the germline ends. CDR3 length: 16 residues. The germline V gene encodes CDR1 SEHNR and CDR2 FQNEAQ (reference sequence). Primers for the PCR totalled 60 Vbeta and 13 Jbeta. The protocol was immunoSEQ multiplex PCR, while the TCRdb copy is restricted to in-frame clones and leaves out a portion. The sample holds some 140,000 clones, over 60% seen once. Points from the study as a whole: Researchers reportedly found TCR beta sequences accurately predicted most subjects' HLA-A and HLA-B alleles. Differences between HLA loci emerged in a later analysis of TCR association rates, with DRB1 most and HLA-C fewest. The study flagged some 170 TCR beta chains as cytomegalovirus-associated.

Sequenced material: PBMCs. The sequence derives from a male donor in good health and CMV-seropositive. This chain connects TRBV7-9 to TRBJ1-4; no firm D call. The CDR3 bases are TGTGCCAGCAGCTTAGCGCACAGAGGACTGGATGAAAAACTGTTTTTT. It specifies CASSLAHRGLDEKLFF.